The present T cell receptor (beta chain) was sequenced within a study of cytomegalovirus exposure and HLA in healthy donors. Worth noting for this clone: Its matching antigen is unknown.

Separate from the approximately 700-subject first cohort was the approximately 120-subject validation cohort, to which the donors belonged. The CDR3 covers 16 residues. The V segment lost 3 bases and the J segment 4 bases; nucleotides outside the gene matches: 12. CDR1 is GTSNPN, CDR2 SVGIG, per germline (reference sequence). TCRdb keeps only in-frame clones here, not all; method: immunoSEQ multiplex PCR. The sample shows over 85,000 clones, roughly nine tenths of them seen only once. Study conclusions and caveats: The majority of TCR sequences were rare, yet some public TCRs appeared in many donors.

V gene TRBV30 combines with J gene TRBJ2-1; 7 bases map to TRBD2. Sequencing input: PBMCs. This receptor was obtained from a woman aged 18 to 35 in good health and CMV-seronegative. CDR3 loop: CAWRIPRRTSYNEQFF. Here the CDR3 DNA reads TGTGCCTGGAGGATTCCCCGGAGGACTAGTTACAATGAGCAGTTCTTC.